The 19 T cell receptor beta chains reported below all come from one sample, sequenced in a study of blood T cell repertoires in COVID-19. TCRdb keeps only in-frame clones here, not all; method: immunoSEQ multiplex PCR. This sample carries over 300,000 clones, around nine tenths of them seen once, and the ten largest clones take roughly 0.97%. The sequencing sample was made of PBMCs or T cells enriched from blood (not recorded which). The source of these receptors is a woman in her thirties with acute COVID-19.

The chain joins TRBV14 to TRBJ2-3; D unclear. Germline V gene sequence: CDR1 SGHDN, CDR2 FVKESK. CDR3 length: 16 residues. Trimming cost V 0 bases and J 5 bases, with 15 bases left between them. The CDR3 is CASSQDPYPTGDTQYF. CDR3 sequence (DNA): TGTGCCAGCAGCCAAGATCCCTACCCAACGGGAGATACGCAGTATTTT.

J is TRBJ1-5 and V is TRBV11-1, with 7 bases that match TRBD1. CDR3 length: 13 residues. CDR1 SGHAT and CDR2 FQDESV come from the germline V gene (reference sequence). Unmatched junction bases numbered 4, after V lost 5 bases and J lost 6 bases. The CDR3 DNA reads TGTGCCAGCAGCACTTACAGGGGTCAGCCCCAGCATTTT. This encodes CASSTYRGQPQHF.

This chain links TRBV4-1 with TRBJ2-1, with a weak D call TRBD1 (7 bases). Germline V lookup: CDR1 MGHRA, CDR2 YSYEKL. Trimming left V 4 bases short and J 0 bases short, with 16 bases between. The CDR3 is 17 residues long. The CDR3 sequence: CASSPSPRGDSYNEQFF. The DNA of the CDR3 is TGCGCCAGCAGCCCCTCACCCAGGGGGGACTCCTACAATGAGCAGTTCTTC.

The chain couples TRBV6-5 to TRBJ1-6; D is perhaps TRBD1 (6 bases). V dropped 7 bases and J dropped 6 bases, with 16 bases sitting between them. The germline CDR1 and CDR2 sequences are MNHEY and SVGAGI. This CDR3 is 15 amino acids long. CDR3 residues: CASTLGGGGNSPLHF. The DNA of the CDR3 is TGTGCCAGCACCCTGGGCGGGGGCGGTAATTCACCCCTCCACTTT.

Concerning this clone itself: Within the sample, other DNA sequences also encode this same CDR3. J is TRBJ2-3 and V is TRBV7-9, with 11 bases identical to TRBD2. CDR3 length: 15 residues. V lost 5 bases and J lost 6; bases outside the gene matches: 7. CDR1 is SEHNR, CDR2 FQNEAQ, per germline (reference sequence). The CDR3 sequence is CASSRLAGGQDTQYF. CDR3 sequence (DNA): TGTGCCAGCAGCCGCCTAGCGGGGGGCCAGGATACGCAGTATTTT.

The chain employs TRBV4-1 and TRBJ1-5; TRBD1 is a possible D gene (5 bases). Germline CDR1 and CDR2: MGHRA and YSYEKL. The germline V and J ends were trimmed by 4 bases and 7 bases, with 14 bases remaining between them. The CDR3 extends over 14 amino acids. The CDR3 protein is CASSLEQAGQPQHF. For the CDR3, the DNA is TGCGCCAGCAGCCTCGAACAGGCGGGACAGCCCCAGCATTTT.

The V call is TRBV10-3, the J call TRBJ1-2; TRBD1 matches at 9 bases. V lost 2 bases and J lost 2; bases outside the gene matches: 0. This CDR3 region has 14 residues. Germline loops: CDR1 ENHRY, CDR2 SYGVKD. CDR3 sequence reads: CAISEGQGNYGYTF. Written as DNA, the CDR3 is TGTGCCATCAGTGAGGGACAGGGGAACTATGGCTACACCTTC.

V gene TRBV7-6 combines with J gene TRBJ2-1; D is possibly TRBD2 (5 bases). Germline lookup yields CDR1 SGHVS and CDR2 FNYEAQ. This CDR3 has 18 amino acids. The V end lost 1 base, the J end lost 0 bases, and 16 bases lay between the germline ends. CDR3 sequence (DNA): TGTGCCAGCAGCTTAGTTCAGAGCGGATTTAGCTCCTACAATGAGCAGTTCTTC. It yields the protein CASSLVQSGFSSYNEQFF.

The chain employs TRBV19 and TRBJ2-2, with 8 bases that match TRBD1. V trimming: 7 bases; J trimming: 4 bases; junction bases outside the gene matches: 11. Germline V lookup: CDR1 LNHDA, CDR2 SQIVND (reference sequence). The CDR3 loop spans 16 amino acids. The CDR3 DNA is TGTGCCAGTACCACTCGGACAGGGCTCGGCACCGGGGAGCTGTTTTTT. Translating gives CASTTRTGLGTGELFF.

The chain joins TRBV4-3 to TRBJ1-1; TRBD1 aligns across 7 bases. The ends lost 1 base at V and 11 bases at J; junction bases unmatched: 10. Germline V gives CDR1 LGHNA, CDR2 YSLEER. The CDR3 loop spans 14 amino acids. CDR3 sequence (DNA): TGCGCCAGCAGCCAAGTAAATACAGGGGAGAGTGCTTTCTTT. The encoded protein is CASSQVNTGESAFF.

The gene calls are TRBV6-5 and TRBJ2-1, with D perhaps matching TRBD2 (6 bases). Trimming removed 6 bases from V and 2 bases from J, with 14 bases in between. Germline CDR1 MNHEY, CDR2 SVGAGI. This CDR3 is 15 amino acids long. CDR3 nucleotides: TGTGCCAGCAGCGGTGGGACTCTCGCCTACAATGAGCAGTTCTTC. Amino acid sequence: CASSGGTLAYNEQFF.

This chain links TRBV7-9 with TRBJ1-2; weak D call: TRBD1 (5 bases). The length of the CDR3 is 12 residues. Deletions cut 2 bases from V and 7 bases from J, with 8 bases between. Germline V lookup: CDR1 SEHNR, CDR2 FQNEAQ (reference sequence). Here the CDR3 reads CASSLSDSGYTF. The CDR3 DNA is TGTGCCAGCAGCTTATCCGACAGTGGCTACACCTTC. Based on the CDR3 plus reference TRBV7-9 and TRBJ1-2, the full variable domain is DTGVSQNPRHKITKRGQNVTFRCDPISEHNRLYWYRQTLGQGPEFLTYFQNEAQLEKSRLLSDRFSAERPKGSFSTLEIQRTEQGDSAMYLCASSLSDSGYTFGSGTRLTVV.

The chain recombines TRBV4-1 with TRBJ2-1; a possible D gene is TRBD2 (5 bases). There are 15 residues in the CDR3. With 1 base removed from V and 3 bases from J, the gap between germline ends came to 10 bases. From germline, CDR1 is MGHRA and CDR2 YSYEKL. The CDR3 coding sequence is TGCGCCAGCAGCCAAGTCCTAGCCTACTACAATGAGCAGTTCTTC. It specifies CASSQVLAYYNEQFF.

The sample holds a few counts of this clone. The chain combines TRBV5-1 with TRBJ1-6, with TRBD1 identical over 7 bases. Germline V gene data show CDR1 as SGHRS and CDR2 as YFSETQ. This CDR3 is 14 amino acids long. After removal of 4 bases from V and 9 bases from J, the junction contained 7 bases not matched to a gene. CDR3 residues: CASSPDRMSSPLHF. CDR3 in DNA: TGCGCCAGCAGCCCGGACAGGATGAGTTCACCCCTCCACTTT.

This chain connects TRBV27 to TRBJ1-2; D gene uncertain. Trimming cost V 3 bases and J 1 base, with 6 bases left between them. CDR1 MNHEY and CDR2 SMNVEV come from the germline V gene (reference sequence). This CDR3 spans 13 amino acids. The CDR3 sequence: CASSFGFNYGYTF. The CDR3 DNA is TGTGCCAGCAGTTTCGGGTTTAACTATGGCTACACCTTC.

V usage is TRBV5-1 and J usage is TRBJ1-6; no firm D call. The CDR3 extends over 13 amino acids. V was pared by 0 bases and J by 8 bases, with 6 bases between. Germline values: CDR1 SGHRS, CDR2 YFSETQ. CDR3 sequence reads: CASSLGADSPLHF. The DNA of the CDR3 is TGCGCCAGCAGCTTGGGGGCTGATTCACCCCTCCACTTT.

The CDR3 loop is CASSPSGAYEQYF. DNA of the CDR3: TGTGCCAGCAGCCCTTCGGGGGCCTACGAGCAGTACTTC. The chain employs TRBV11-2 and TRBJ2-7; D might be TRBD2 (6 bases). Trimming took 5 bases from V and 2 from J, leaving 10 bases between them. The germline gives CDR1 SGHAT, CDR2 FQNNGV. This CDR3 region has 13 residues.

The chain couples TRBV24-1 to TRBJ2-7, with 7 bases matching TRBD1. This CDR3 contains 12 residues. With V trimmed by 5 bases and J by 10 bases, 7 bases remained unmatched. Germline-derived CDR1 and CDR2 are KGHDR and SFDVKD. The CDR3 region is CATSASTGVQYF. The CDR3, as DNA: TGTGCCACCAGTGCGTCTACAGGGGTACAGTACTTC.

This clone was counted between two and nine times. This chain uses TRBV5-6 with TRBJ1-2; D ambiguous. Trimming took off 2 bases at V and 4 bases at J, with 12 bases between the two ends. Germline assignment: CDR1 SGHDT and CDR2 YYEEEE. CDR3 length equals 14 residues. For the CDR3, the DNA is TGTGCCAGCAGCTTTTCACAGAAAAGCTATGGCTACACCTTC. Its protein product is CASSFSQKSYGYTF.